A single sample is the source of the 3 T cell receptor beta chains below, sequenced in a study of OX40 agonist ivuxolimab in advanced cancers. Some clones are missing from TCRdb's copy, which holds only in-frame ones; the method was immunoSEQ multiplex PCR. Of around 70,000 clones in the sample, about 85% were seen once. The source was CD4+ or CD8+ T cells sorted from blood, collected in a trial of the OX40 agonist ivuxolimab. The receptors originated from an adult with an advanced solid tumor such as melanoma, head and neck, liver or kidney cancer.

V usage is TRBV5-1 and J usage is TRBJ1-1; perhaps TRBD1 as D (5 bases). V was trimmed by 0 bases and J by 0 bases, leaving 9 bases between them. CDR1 is SGHRS, CDR2 YFSETQ, per germline. The CDR3 consists of 15 residues. The CDR3 nucleotides are TGCGCCAGCAGCTTGGGTCTCAGGGTGAACACTGAAGCTTTCTTT. Translating it yields CASSLGLRVNTEAFF.

V and J are TRBV5-4 and TRBJ2-1; tentatively, D is TRBD1 (5 bases). The CDR3 is made up of 14 amino acids. Germline CDR1 is SGHNT and CDR2 is YYREEE (reference sequence). The V and J ends lost 3 bases and 5 bases respectively, with 12 bases between them. The CDR3 sequence is CASSYDRRDNEQFF. DNA for the CDR3: TGTGCCAGCAGCTACGACAGAAGAGACAATGAGCAGTTCTTC.

The chain recombines TRBV5-1 with TRBJ2-1; a weak D match, TRBD2 (6 bases). Between the trimmed V and J ends, which lost 1 base and 2 bases, there was a span of 22 bases. Germline CDR1 SGHRS, CDR2 YFSETQ. This CDR3 has 19 amino acids. CDR3 in amino acids: CASSLREVGADGTYNEQFF. CDR3 nucleotide sequence: TGCGCCAGCAGCTTGAGGGAGGTGGGAGCGGATGGAACCTACAATGAGCAGTTCTTC.